The present entry profiles one T cell receptor beta chain with its context. The antigen is undetermined. The source of the sample is a study of Ad26.COV2.S vaccination and SARS-CoV-2 variants. This table comes from immunoSEQ multiplex PCR, and its TCRdb copy is limited to in-frame clones, with some not included. The sample holds around 350,000 clones, about 92% seen once. Study results and caveats: Substantial breadth in spike-specific CD8+ and CD4+ T cell responses was reportedly seen after vaccination. Quantification of TCR breadth and depth may have yielded underestimates of total T cell responses. Spike-specific TCR breadth was greater after Ad26.COV2.S than placebo.

This CDR3 contains 15 residues. From germline, CDR1 is SEHNR and CDR2 FQNEAQ (reference sequence). Trimming cost V 2 bases and J 5 bases, with 15 bases left between them. The sequence was collected from a human donor who had recovered from COVID-19. The rearrangement joins TRBV7-9 to TRBJ2-5; tentatively, D is TRBD1 (5 bases). The specimen comprised peripheral blood, sampled after recovery from COVID-19. The CDR3 region has the DNA TGTGCCAGCAGCTTAAGGGGCAGCCTGGAGGAGACCCAGTACTTC. This codes for CASSLRGSLEETQYF.